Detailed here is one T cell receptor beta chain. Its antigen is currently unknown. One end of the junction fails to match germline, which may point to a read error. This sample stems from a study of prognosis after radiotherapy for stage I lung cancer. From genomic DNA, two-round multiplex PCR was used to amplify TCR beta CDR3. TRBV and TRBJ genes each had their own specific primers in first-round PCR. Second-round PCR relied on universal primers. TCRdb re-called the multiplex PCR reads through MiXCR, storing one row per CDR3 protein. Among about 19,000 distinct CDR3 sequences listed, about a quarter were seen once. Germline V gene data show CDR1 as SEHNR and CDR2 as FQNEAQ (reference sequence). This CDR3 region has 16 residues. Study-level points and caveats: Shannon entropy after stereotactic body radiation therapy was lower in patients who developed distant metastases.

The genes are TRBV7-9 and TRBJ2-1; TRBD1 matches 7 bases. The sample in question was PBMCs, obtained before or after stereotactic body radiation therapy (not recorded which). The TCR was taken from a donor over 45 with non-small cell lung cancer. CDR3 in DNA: TGTGTCAGCGGAGAGGGACAGTGTGAGAAATACAATGAGCAGTTCTTC. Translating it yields CVSGEGQCEKYNEQFF. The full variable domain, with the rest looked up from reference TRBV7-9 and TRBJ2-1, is DTGVSQNPRHKITKRGQNVTFRCDPISEHNRLYWYRQTLGQGPEFLTYFQNEAQLEKSRLLSDRFSAERPKGSFSTLEIQRTEQGDSAMYLCVSGEGQCEKYNEQFFGPGTRLTVL.